This entry concerns a single TCR beta chain. The CDR3 covers 11 residues. Germline CDR1 reads DFQATT; CDR2 reads SNEGSKA (reference sequence). Trimming shortened V by 3 bases and J by 3 bases, and 5 bases separated the two germline ends. This specimen comes from a study of patients and donors after allogeneic stem cell transplantation. MiXCR, run by TCRdb on the RT-PCR reads, gives a single entry per CDR3 protein. Counted here are about 230,000 distinct CDR3 sequences, 12% to 15% occurring once; the ten biggest clones make up around a tenth. The source material was blood, either unsorted or a sorted T cell fraction (not recorded which). The source is a human donor who was either an allogeneic HSCT recipient or a stem cell or donor lymphocyte infusion donor (not recorded which). It is not recorded whose cells these are; they may come from a transplant donor. The rearrangement uses TRBV20-1 and TRBJ1-1, with D unclear. The CDR3 sequence: CSASLDTEAFF. In DNA form, the CDR3 reads TGCAGTGCTAGTTTGGACACTGAAGCTTTCTTT.